This T cell receptor beta chain appears in the sequencing data of a study of regulatory T cells in long-lasting Graves disease. This clonotype has a count of ten or more. V lost 4 bases, J lost 5 bases, and 11 bases lay in between. CDR1 SGHAT and CDR2 FQDESV come from the germline V gene (reference sequence). There are 13 residues in the CDR3. TCR beta libraries were built with iRepertoire HTBI primers and Arm-PCR of CDR3 regions. A single record per CDR3 protein comes from TCRdb applying MiXCR to the multiplex PCR reads. The table records 500,000 to 800,000 distinct CDR3 sequences, around 32% of them present only once. Time point described: persistent/refractory GD, antithyroid drugs over 5 years with positive TRAb. Following extraction of RNA from PBMCs, that RNA was used to make the TCR library.

The source material was peripheral blood mononuclear cells (PBMCs), sampled when the disease was refractory, from a patient treated with antithyroid drugs. V usage is TRBV11-1 and J usage is TRBJ1-1, with D perhaps TRBD1 (6 bases). The receptor was derived from a female donor with Graves disease. CDR3 protein: CASSSGEGTEAFF. In DNA form, the CDR3 reads TGTGCCAGCAGCTCAGGGGAGGGGACTGAAGCTTTCTTT.